Following are 6 T cell receptor beta chains from one sample sequenced in a study of CD8 T cells in Susac syndrome. Reverse transcription of about 0.45 to 1 ug RNA used random hexamers. TCRdb reprocessed the immunoSEQ multiplex PCR reads with MiXCR, giving one entry per CDR3 protein. Among fewer than 200,000 distinct CDR3 sequences listed, roughly 92% were seen once. Sequenced material: CD4+ T cells from PBMCs. These receptor sequences come from a human donor with Susac syndrome.

The chain employs TRBV14 and TRBJ2-1, with D unresolved. CDR1 and CDR2 (germline): SGHDN, FVKESK. The CDR3 loop spans 13 amino acids. V was shortened by 0 bases and J by 14 bases, with 14 bases between the two germline ends. DNA for the CDR3: TGTGCCAGCAGCCAAGAAGTAGCAACCCGGGAGTTCTTC. This encodes CASSQEVATREFF.

This clonotype has only one observation. The chain uses TRBV5-1 and TRBJ1-2; the match to TRBD1 covers 7 bases. Germline CDR1 reads SGHRS; CDR2 reads YFSETQ. This CDR3 region has 15 residues. The V gene end was trimmed by 6 bases and the J gene end by 0 bases; junction bases not matched to a gene: 8. The CDR3 is CASNEGTAANYGYTF. The DNA for the CDR3 is TGCGCCAGCAACGAAGGGACAGCAGCTAACTATGGCTACACCTTC.

The chain uses TRBV5-1 and TRBJ2-1; D unclear. Looked up from germline, CDR1 is SGHRS and CDR2 is YFSETQ. The CDR3 is 13 amino acids. Trimming pared 4 bases from V and 4 bases from J, leaving 9 bases between. The CDR3 region has the DNA TGCGCCAGCAGCACGGATGGATACAATGAGCAGTTCTTC. Translated: CASSTDGYNEQFF.

The V gene is TRBV6-5, the J gene TRBJ1-1; D remains unclear. Germline V lookup: CDR1 MNHEY, CDR2 SVGAGI. The germline V and J ends were trimmed by 0 bases and 5 bases, with 19 bases remaining between them. CDR3 length: 17 residues. The CDR3 reads CASSYSSGSDMGTEAFF. DNA of the CDR3: TGTGCCAGCAGTTACTCAAGTGGAAGCGACATGGGAACTGAAGCTTTCTTT.

The chain recombines TRBV12-3 or TRBV12-4 with TRBJ1-2; D remains unclear. Trimming stripped 1 base from V and 2 bases from J, with 5 bases between. This CDR3 region has 13 residues. The CDR3 coding sequence is TGTGCCAGCAGTTTAGAGAGGAACTATGGCTACACCTTC. This sequence encodes CASSLERNYGYTF.

This clonotype was recorded once. The chain is built from TRBV4-2 and TRBJ2-3, with 12 bases fitting TRBD1. Trimming at V came to 0 bases and at J to 6 bases, leaving 7 bases not matched to a gene. Looked up from germline, CDR1 is LGHNA and CDR2 is YNFKEQ. The CDR3 consists of 17 residues. This CDR3 reads CASSQDAGTGGADTQYF. In DNA form, the CDR3 reads TGTGCCAGCAGCCAAGATGCTGGGACAGGGGGCGCGGATACGCAGTATTTT.